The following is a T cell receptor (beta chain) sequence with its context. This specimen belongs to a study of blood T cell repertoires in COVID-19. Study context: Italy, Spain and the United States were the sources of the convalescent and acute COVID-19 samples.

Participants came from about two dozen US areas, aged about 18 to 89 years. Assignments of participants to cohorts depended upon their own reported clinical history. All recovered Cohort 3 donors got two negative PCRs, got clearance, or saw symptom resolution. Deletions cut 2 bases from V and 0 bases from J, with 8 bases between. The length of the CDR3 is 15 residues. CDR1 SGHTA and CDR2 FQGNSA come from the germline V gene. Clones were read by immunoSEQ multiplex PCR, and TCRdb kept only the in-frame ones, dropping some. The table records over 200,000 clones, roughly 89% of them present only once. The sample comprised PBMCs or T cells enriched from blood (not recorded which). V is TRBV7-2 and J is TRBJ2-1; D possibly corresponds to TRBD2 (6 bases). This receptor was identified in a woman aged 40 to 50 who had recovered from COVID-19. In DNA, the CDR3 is TGTGCCAGCAGCTTACCGCGGGACTCCTACAATGAGCAGTTCTTC. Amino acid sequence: CASSLPRDSYNEQFF.